This T cell receptor (beta chain) is from a study of regulatory T cells in long-lasting Graves disease. Study information: Duration of antithyroid drug therapy among newly diagnosed Graves' patients was under 3 months. Notes on the study in general: Because few samples were included, accuracy may have been lower.

Concerning this clonotype itself: The antigen remains unidentified.

V was trimmed by 2 bases and J by 1 base, leaving 5 bases between them. The germline V gene encodes CDR1 MNHEY and CDR2 SVGAGI. This CDR3 spans 13 amino acids. The TCR beta library used iRepertoire HTBI primers with Arm-PCR amplification of CDR3. TCRdb re-called the multiplex PCR reads with MiXCR, one entry per CDR3 protein. The sample has 350,000 to 500,000 distinct CDR3 sequences, 13% to 15% seen once. This sample's time point: newly diagnosed GD, antithyroid drugs for less than 3 months. PBMC-extracted RNA yielded the TCR library. This same sample was also part of a study on T cells in Graves' hyperthyroidism and ophthalmopathy.

The sample was peripheral blood mononuclear cells (PBMCs), taken at new diagnosis, from a patient treated with antithyroid drugs. The genes are TRBV6-5 and TRBJ1-2; no clear D. The clonotype comes from a woman aged 50 to 60 with Graves disease. CDR3 protein: CASSYNLNYGYTF. The CDR3 DNA sequence: TGTGCCAGCAGTTACAATCTTAACTATGGCTACACCTTC.